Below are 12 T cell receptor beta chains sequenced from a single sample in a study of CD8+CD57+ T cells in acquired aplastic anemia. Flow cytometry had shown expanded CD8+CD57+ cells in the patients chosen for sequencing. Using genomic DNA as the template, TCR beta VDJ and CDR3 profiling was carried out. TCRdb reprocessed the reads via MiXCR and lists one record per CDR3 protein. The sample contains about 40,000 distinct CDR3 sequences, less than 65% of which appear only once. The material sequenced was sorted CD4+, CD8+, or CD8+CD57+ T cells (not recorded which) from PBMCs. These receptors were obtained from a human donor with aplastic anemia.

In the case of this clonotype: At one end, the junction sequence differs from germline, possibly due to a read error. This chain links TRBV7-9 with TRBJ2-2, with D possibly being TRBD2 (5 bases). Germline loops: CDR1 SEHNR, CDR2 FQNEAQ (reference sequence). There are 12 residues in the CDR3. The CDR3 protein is CASSLRTGELFF. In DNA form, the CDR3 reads TGTGCCAGCAGCTTACGGACCGGGGAGCTGTTTTTC.

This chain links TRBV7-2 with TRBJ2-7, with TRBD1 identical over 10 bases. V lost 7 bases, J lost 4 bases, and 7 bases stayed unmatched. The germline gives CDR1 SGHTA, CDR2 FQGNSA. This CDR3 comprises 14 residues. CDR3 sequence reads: CASTPGTGEYEQYF. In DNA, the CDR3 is TGTGCCAGCACCCCAGGGACAGGGGAGTACGAGCAGTACTTC.

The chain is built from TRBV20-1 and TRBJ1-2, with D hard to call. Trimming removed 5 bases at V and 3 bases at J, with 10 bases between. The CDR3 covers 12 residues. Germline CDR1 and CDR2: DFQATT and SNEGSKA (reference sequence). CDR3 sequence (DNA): TGCAGTGCTCTTCTGGAGGACTATGGCTACACCTTC. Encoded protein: CSALLEDYGYTF.

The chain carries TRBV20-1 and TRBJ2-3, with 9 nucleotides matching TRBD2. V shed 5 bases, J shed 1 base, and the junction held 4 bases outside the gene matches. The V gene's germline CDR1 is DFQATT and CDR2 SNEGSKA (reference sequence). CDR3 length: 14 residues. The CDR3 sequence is CSAQLAGRTDTQYF. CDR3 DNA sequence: TGCAGTGCTCAGCTAGCGGGGCGCACAGATACGCAGTATTTT.

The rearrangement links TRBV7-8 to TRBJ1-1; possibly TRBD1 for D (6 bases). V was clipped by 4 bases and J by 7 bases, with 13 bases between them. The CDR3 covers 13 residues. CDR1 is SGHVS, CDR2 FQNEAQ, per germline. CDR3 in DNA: TGTGCCAGCAGCTCGGACAGACAAGTTGAAGCTTTCTTT. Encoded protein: CASSSDRQVEAFF.

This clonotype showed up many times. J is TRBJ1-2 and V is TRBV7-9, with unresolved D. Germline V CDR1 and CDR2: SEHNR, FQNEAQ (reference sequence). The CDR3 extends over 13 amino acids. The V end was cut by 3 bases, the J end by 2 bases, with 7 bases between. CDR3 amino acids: CASSFAQNYGYTF. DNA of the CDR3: TGTGCCAGCAGCTTCGCACAGAACTATGGCTACACCTTC.

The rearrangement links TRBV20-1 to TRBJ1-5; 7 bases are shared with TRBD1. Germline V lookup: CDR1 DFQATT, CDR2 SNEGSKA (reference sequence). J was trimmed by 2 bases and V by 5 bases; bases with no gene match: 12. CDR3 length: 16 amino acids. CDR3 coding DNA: TGCAGTGCTCTCGACTACTACAGGGGAGGCAATCAGCCCCAGCATTTT. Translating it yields CSALDYYRGGNQPQHF.

The CDR3 protein is CATSDLDNYYEQYF. CDR3 sequence (DNA): TGTGCCACCAGTGATCTAGACAACTACTACGAGCAGTACTTC. V usage is TRBV24-1 and J usage is TRBJ2-7, with no clear D. Germline values: CDR1 KGHDR, CDR2 SFDVKD. The length of the CDR3 is 14 residues. Between the trimmed V and J ends, which lost 3 bases and 3 bases, there was a span of 11 bases.

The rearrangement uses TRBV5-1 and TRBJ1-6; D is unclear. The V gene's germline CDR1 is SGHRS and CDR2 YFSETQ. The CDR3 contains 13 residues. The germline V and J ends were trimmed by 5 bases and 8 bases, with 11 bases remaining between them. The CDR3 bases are TGCGCCAGCAGTTGGGCAGGAGATTCACCCCTCCACTTT. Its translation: CASSWAGDSPLHF.

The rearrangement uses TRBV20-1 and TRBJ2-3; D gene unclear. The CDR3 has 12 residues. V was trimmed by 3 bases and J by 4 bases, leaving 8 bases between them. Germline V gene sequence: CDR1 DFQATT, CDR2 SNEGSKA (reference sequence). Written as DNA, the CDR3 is TGCAGTGCTAGGTCTGAGGCAGATACGCAGTATTTT. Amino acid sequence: CSARSEADTQYF.

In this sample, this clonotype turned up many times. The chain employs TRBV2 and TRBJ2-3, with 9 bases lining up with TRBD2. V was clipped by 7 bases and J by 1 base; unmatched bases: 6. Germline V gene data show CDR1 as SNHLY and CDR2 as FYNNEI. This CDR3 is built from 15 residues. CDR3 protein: CASNLAGLRTDTQYF. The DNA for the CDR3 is TGTGCCAGCAACCTAGCGGGGCTACGCACAGATACGCAGTATTTT.

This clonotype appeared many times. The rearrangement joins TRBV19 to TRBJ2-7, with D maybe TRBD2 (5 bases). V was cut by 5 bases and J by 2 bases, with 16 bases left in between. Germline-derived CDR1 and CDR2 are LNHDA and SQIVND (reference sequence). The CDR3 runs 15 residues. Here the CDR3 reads CASSERRDPTYEQYF. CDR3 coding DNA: TGTGCCAGTAGTGAACGCCGGGATCCGACCTACGAGCAGTACTTC. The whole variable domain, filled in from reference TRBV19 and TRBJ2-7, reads DGGITQSPKYLFRKEGQNVTLSCEQNLNHDAMYWYRQDPGQGLRLIYYSQIVNDFQKGDIAEGYSVSREKKESFPLTVTSAQKNPTAFYLCASSERRDPTYEQYFGPGTRLTVT.